This passage covers 7 T cell receptor beta chains from one sample sequenced in a study of blood T cell repertoires in COVID-19. Assay: immunoSEQ multiplex PCR; the TCRdb copy retains only in-frame clones and omits some. The sample lists about 200,000 clones, 80% to 90% occurring once. Sample: PBMCs or T cells enriched from blood (not recorded which). These TCRs come from a woman aged 18-29 years who had recovered from COVID-19.

The chain uses TRBV9 and TRBJ1-4, with D perhaps matching TRBD1 (5 bases). The V gene lost 0 bases and the J gene lost 5 bases, with 8 bases spanning the gap. CDR1 is SGDLS, CDR2 YYNGEE, per germline. The length of the CDR3 is 14 residues. The CDR3 region is CASSVEGVNEKLFF. CDR3 bases: TGTGCCAGCAGCGTAGAAGGGGTGAATGAAAAACTGTTTTTT.

V and J are TRBV30 and TRBJ1-2; D is perhaps TRBD1 (5 bases). Trimming took off 0 bases at V and 6 bases at J, with 8 bases between the two ends. There are 12 residues in the CDR3. Germline V CDR1 and CDR2: GTSNPN, SVGIG (reference sequence). The CDR3 DNA reads TGTGCCTGGAGTGTAGGGGTGCATGGCTACACCTTC. Amino acids: CAWSVGVHGYTF.

The CDR3: CACSGGSDTQYF. CDR3 DNA: TGTGCCTGCAGCGGGGGGTCAGATACGCAGTATTTT. This chain uses TRBV30 with TRBJ2-3, with 9 bases aligning to TRBD2. Trimming took 6 bases from V and 4 from J; bases not matched to a gene: 2. Germline V lookup: CDR1 GTSNPN, CDR2 SVGIG (reference sequence). This CDR3 comprises 12 residues.

J is TRBJ1-1 and V is TRBV10-3; D call uncertain. Trimming removed 0 bases at V and 10 bases at J, with 6 bases between. The CDR3 has 11 amino acids. CDR1 and CDR2 from the germline V gene are ENHRY and SYGVKD. As DNA, the CDR3 is TGTGCCATCAGTGAGTCGACGGGAGCTTTCTTT. It specifies CAISESTGAFF.

The V call is TRBV10-1, the J call TRBJ1-5, with 7 bases aligning to TRBD1. J lost 0 bases, V lost 6 bases, and 8 bases had no gene match. The CDR3 is made up of 16 amino acids. CDR1 and CDR2 (germline): WNHNN, SYGVQD (reference sequence). DNA of the CDR3: TGCGCCAGCAGGGTAACCGGGACAGATAGCAATCAGCCCCAGCATTTT. Residues: CASRVTGTDSNQPQHF.

The chain links TRBV7-5 to TRBJ2-5; the listed D gene, TRBD2, was not tested against the DNA. TRBV7-5 is listed as a pseudogene. CDR3 length: 14 residues. CDR3: CARRPWRYQETQYF. CDR3 coding DNA: TGTGCCAGAAGGCCGTGGCGGTACCAAGAGACCCAGTACTTC.

With respect to this clone: A read error may produce the germline difference seen at one junction end. The chain couples TRBV24-1 to TRBJ2-1; 9 bases match TRBD2. Germline-derived CDR1 and CDR2 are KGHDR and SFDVKD. This CDR3 has 14 amino acids. CDR3 sequence (DNA): TGTGCCACCAGTGCTTTGCGGGAGGGGTCGGAGCAGTTCTTC. Its protein is CATSALREGSEQFF.